This T cell receptor beta chain derives from a study of ipilimumab plus nivolumab after autologous stem cell transplantation. TCRdb's copy holds only in-frame clones and misses some; the assay was immunoSEQ multiplex PCR. The table has over 35,000 clones, almost 95% seen once. V dropped 4 bases and J dropped 0; count of bases not matched to a gene: 17. The CDR3 consists of 20 residues. Germline CDR1 reads SGHRS; CDR2 reads YFSETQ. Starting 14 to 28 days after autologous transplant, ipilimumab 1 mg/kg was given. Dosing: nivolumab 3 mg/kg IV, weeks 1, 4, 7, 10, then every two weeks to week 26. Study-wide results and limits: TCR repertoire, Treg phenotype and gut microbiota reportedly support more study of this approach.

Remarks on this clone: Its antigen is still unknown.

The source material was PBMCs, sampled in a trial of ipilimumab plus nivolumab as post-transplant consolidation. The chain recombines TRBV5-1 with TRBJ2-3; 10 bases agree with TRBD2. This sequence originates from a male donor with multiple myeloma. CDR3 sequence: CASSPNTLAGFTSSTDTQYF. CDR3 bases: TGCGCCAGCAGCCCAAATACACTAGCGGGGTTCACCTCTAGCACAGATACGCAGTATTTT.